This T cell receptor beta chain was documented in a study of blood T cells in healthy people across ages (dated by TCRdb to the mid-2010s). Context from the whole study: Template switching captured roughly one uniquely barcoded TCR beta cDNA molecule per two T cells in model experiments. The study analyzed two additional independent replicas of 1 million unique cDNA reads from the same blood draw for two donors, one aged 18 to 30 and one aged 80 or older. Donors were grouped into four age groups: young (average roughly 16 years), middle-aged (about 40), aged (about 60) and long-lived (82). To track age-related changes in TCR beta repertoire diversity, the study relied on deep sequencing normalized with unique cDNA molecular identifiers. To avoid experimental bias, donors of different ages were distributed randomly across sequencing lanes.

On this clonotype itself: Its antigen remains undetermined. Base qualities are not recorded, but no much larger clone differs from it by a single base.

CDR1 and CDR2 (SGHVS, FQNEAQ) derive from the germline V gene. V and J lose 6 bases and 2 bases, and a span of 22 bases separates them. Reading from cysteine to phenylalanine, the CDR3 counts 17 amino acids. Of the read, only the CDR3 DNA is kept; its 51 bases are in frame from base 1. Paper-wide results and their limitations: Observed TCR beta diversity per million T cells fell roughly linearly with age, and a significant reduction was already apparent by age roughly 40. Donor CMV infection status was unknown, potentially confounding age-related changes in expanded clonotypes. Estimates of total diversity based on one million sequenced T cells were regarded as lower bounds and as underestimates. Compared with the aged group, the long-lived group had more naive CD4+ T cells, fewer expanded clones and increased TCR diversity, a pattern suggesting age selection. Conclusive comparison of naive and antigen-experienced compartments was prevented by the profiling of bulk unsorted PBMCs. A strong correlation was found between observed TCR beta diversity and the percentage of naive T cells measured by flow cytometry.

The library was made by 5' RACE. Sequencing was performed on an Illumina HiSeq 2500. A second PCR of about 7 to 12 cycles was run with a J-beta primer mix and a sample-barcoded 5' primer. A template-switch 5' adaptor carrying 12 random nucleotides introduced a unique molecular identifier onto each TCR beta cDNA molecule. At least 3 million CDR3-containing paired-end reads were obtained from each sample. First-strand cDNA was synthesized from all RNA with the Mint cDNA synthesis kit, primed by a TRBC-specific oligonucleotide. After uracil-DNA glycosylase treatment, a first 18-cycle PCR used universal primers M1SS and BC2_uni_R on all cDNA. For the original study's pipeline: For normalization, 1 million high-quality reads were randomly selected from each sample, with every read carrying a distinct molecular identifier. Reads with shared molecular identifiers were discarded instead of being binned into consensus sequences. MiTCR, run with a Q25 quality threshold and the strictest error-elimination algorithm, handled CDR3 identification, clonotype clustering and error correction. A nonparametric unseen species model with Euler transformation was used to estimate lower-bound total TCR beta diversity. TCRdb redid the processing of the public reads, applying fastp at Q25 and MiXCR, and retained in-frame beta chains. Rows are unified per CDR3 protein, each entry keeping the most common DNA and genes. TCRdb, rather than the study authors, made the V and J calls. The sample records under 1,000,000 distinct CDR3 sequences, 35% to 40% of which are singletons. The top ten constitute 13% of the sample.

The donors were 40 or so Caucasian individuals from Russia, aged roughly 6 to 100 years, who were systemically healthy. Around 10 milliliters of peripheral blood were drawn from each donor into EDTA-treated Vacutainer tubes. Ficoll-Paque density-gradient centrifugation was used to isolate PBMCs, with at least 6.5 million obtained per sample. Trizol reagent was used to extract total RNA from PBMCs, with at least 5.5 micrograms per sample. Naive CD45RAhigh/CD27high T cell percentages were measured by flow cytometry on a PBMC aliquot from every donor. The chain uses TRBV7-8 and TRBJ2-5; the D gene is possibly TRBD1 or TRBD2, each agreeing over 6 bases. This clonotype originated in a man aged 18-30 years in good health. Sequenced: blood. The bases are TGTGCCAGCAGTCTAATCCCTAAGGGGGGTAAGCAAGAGACCCAGTACTTC. This sequence encodes CASSLIPKGGKQETQYF.